This entry is about one T cell receptor beta chain. 5'RACE with constant-segment primers built TCRalpha and TCRbeta cDNA libraries with UMIs. Using its own MiXCR run on the 5' RACE reads, TCRdb lists one record per CDR3 protein. The sample records approximately 390,000 distinct CDR3 sequences, about a sixth being singletons. The sample is drawn from a study of T-cell memory formation after mild COVID-19. Germline lookup yields CDR1 LGHNA and CDR2 YSLEER. V dropped 4 bases and J dropped 3; count of bases not matched to a gene: 6. The CDR3 runs to 14 residues. This receptor was identified in a man between 18 and 35 years old who had mild COVID-19 (a few samples of this study predate the infection). Cell type and time point are not known. The sequenced material came from PBMCs or a T cell subset sorted from them (not recorded which). V gene TRBV4-3 combines with J gene TRBJ2-7; TRBD1 matches 7 bases. The CDR3 nucleotides read TGCGCCAGCAGCCTTGAAGCAGGGGGCTACGAGCAGTACTTC. It yields the protein CASSLEAGGYEQYF.